Following are 4 T cell receptor beta chains from one sample sequenced in a study of T-cell reconstitution after alpha-beta-depleted transplantation in children. During its preparation, the TCRbeta library received unique molecular identifiers. MiXCR, applied by TCRdb to the PCR reads, yields one record per CDR3 protein. The sample gives hundreds of thousands of distinct CDR3 sequences, approximately 14% of which show up once; roughly 0.77% is in the top ten. Sequences were derived from PBMCs, sampled before TCRalphabeta/CD19-depleted stem cell transplant. These receptors all stem from a girl aged 2-10 years with congenital amegakaryocytic thrombocytopenia, due to receive a stem cell transplant.

About this clonotype: A much more abundant neighbour one base away suggests this may be a read error. The CDR3 here is CASSYSPGSNGYPF. CDR3 bases: TGTGCCAGCAGTTACTCGCCGGGCTCCAATGGCTACCCCTTC. The chain joins TRBV6-5 to TRBJ1-2; D is ambiguous. This CDR3 contains 14 residues. Looked up from germline, CDR1 is MNHEY and CDR2 is SVGAGI.

This clonotype was detected many times. V and J are TRBV20-1 and TRBJ2-1, with 11 bases lining up with TRBD2. Germline assignment: CDR1 DFQATT and CDR2 SNEGSKA (reference sequence). The V and J ends lost 4 bases and 7 bases, in that order; junction bases with no gene match: 9. This CDR3 is built from 15 residues. The CDR3 spells CSATPLAGGSNEQFF. The CDR3 DNA sequence: TGCAGTGCTACCCCGCTAGCGGGAGGCTCGAATGAGCAGTTCTTC.

The chain uses TRBV20-1 and TRBJ2-5; no firm D call. Trimming cost V 6 bases and J 9 bases, with 11 bases left between them. Germline V gene lookup returns CDR1 DFQATT and CDR2 SNEGSKA (reference sequence). The CDR3 covers 10 residues. The CDR3 loop reads CSALDVSQYF. DNA for the CDR3: TGCAGTGCCTTAGATGTGTCCCAGTACTTC.

This chain uses TRBV20-1 with TRBJ2-5; 10 positions match TRBD2. Per the germline V gene, CDR1 is DFQATT and CDR2 is SNEGSKA (reference sequence). The CDR3 loop spans 16 amino acids. With V trimmed by 0 bases and J by 3 bases, 7 bases remained unmatched. CDR3 DNA: TGCAGTGCTAGAGATGCGAGCGGGAGGGCCAAAGAGACCCAGTACTTC. Protein: CSARDASGRAKETQYF.